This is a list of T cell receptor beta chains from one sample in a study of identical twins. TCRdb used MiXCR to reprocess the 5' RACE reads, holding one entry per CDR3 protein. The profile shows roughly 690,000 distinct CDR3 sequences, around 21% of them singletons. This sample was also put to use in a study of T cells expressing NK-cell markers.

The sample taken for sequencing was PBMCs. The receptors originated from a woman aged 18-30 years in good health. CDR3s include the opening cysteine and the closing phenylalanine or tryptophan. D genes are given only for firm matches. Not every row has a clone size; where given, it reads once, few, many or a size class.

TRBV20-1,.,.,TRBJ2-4,TGCAGTGCTAGAGATCTCGACGTTGGGAACATTCAGTACTTC,CSARDLDVGNIQYF
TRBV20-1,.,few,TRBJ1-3,TGCAGTGCTAGGTCCAGGGTAGGAAACACCACATATTTT,CSARSRVGNTTYF
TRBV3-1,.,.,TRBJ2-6,TGTGCCAGCAGCCAAGGTTTGTTCTCCCTGACTTTC,CASSQGLFSLTF
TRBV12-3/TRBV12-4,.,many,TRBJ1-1,TGTGCCAGCAGTTTAACCCAAGGGGGCACTGAAGCTTTCTTT,CASSLTQGGTEAFF
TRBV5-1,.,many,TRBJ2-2,TGCGCCAGCAGACGGGGCACGAACACCGGGGAGCTGTTTTTT,CASRRGTNTGELFF
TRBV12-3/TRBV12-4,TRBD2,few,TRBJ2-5,TGTGCCAGCAGCCCAAGGACTAGCGGTGGGACCCAGTACTTC,CASSPRTSGGTQYF
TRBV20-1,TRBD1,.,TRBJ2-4,TGCAGTGCTAGACGGACAGGGGATACCAAAAACATTCAGTACTTC,CSARRTGDTKNIQYF
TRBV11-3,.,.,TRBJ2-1,TGTGCCAGCAGCTTTTCGTTCGGTGAGCAGTTCTTC,CASSFSFGEQFF
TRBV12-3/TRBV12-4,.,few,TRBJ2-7,TGTGCCAGCAGTTTAGGGGCAGGGGACGAGCAGTACTTC,CASSLGAGDEQYF
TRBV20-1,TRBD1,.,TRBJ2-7,TGCAGTGCTACCAGGGGGCGCGACGAGCAGTACTTC,CSATRGRDEQYF